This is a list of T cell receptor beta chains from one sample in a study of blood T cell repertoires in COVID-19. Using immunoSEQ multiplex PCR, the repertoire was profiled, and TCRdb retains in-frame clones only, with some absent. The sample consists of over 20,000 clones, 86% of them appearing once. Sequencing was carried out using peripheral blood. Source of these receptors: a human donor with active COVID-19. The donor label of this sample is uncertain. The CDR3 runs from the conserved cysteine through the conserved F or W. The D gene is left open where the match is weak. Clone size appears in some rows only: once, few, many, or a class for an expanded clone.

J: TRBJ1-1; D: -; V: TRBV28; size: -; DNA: TGTGCCAGCACCCCTCTAGGACAGATAAGGGGAGCTTTCTTT; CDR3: CASTPLGQIRGAFF
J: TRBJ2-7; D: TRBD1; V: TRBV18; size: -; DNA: TGTGCCAGCTCAAGGGGACAGGATTACTACGAGCAGTACTTC; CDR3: CASSRGQDYYEQYF
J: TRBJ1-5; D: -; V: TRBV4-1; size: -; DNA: TGCGCCAGCAGCCTAGGACCACTAGGTGAGCCCCAGCATTTT; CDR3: CASSLGPLGEPQHF
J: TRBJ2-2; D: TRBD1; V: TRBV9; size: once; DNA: TGTGCCAGCAGCGACCGGGACAGGGGGAACACCGGGGAGCTGTTTTTT; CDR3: CASSDRDRGNTGELFF
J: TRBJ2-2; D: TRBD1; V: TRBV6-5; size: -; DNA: TGTGCCAGTGGGACAGGGGACACCGGGGAGCTGTTTTTT; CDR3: CASGTGDTGELFF
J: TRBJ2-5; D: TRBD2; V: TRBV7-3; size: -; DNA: TGTGCCAGCAGCTTAACTGGCGGGGGGGCCCCAGAGACCCAGTACTTC; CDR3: CASSLTGGGAPETQYF
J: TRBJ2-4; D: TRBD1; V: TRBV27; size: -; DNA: TGTGCCAGGTCACTGGGACAGAAATTGGGCATTCAGTACTTC; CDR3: CARSLGQKLGIQYF
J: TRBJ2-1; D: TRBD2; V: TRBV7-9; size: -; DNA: TGTGCCAGCAGCTTCTCTCGCCTAGCGGGAAATGAGCAGTTCTTC; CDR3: CASSFSRLAGNEQFF
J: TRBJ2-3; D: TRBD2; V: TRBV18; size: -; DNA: TGTGCCAGCTCACCAACGACTAGCGGGGGGGGTGCTACAGATACGCAGTATTTT; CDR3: CASSPTTSGGGATDTQYF
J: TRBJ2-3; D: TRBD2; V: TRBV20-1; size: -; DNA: TGCAGTGCTAGTAGGCGGGAGGGCCGGAGAAGCACAGATACGCAGTATTTT; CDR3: CSASRREGRRSTDTQYF